Here is one T cell receptor beta chain with its context. What it recognizes is unknown. This entry belongs to a study of shared clonotypes between healthy human individuals. Overall study context: A couple of women and three men aged 18 to 49 made up the donors. The study's findings and limits: Specimens sampled were limited to blood, with tissue repertoires likely differing. There were few donors, and this limited the genetic and exposure-history diversity represented.

The replicate PCRs on unsorted PBMC were given about 0.3 ug DNA, which is 27,000 or so T cell genomes. Clones were sequenced by immunoSEQ multiplex PCR, and TCRdb holds only the in-frame ones, with some missing. This sample yields 490,000 or so clones, of which over 65% are seen a single time; approximately 12% belongs to the top ten. From germline, CDR1 is MNHNS and CDR2 SASEGT. V was pared by 5 bases and J by 3 bases, with 4 bases between. This CDR3 spans 11 amino acids. The sample taken for sequencing was PBMCs. The gene calls are TRBV6-1 and TRBJ2-5; no definite D call. This receptor was obtained from a woman in her thirties or forties in good health. Some clones in this sample may be carry-over from other donors' samples. The CDR3 DNA is TGTGCCAGCAGTCAGAAAGAGACCCAGTACTTC. This encodes CASSQKETQYF.